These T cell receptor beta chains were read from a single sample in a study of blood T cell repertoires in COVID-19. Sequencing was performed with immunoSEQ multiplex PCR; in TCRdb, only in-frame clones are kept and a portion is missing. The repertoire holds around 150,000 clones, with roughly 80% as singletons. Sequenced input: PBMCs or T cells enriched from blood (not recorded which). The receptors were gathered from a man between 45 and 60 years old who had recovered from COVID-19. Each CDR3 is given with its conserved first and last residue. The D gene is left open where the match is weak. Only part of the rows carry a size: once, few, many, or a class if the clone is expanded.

CASSPTGGWAEAFF	TGCGCCAGCAGCCCAACAGGGGGATGGGCTGAAGCTTTCTTT	TRBJ1-1	.	TRBD1	TRBV5-1
CASSLQLGTSGTYEQYF	TGTGCCAGCAGTCTCCAGCTAGGGACTAGCGGTACCTACGAGCAGTACTTC	TRBJ2-7	.	TRBD2	TRBV28
CASSTPGQGRSQHF	TGTGCCAGCAGCACTCCGGGACAGGGGCGCTCCCAGCATTTT	TRBJ1-5	.	TRBD1	TRBV28
CASSLVPLGLYGYTF	TGTGCCAGCAGCTTAGTCCCACTTGGACTCTATGGCTACACCTTC	TRBJ1-2	few	.	TRBV7-9
CASRLGQGPPDTQYF	TGTGCCAGCAGGCTCGGACAGGGCCCCCCCGATACGCAGTATTTT	TRBJ2-3	.	TRBD1	TRBV28
CASSLARGSREQYF	TGCGCCAGCAGCTTAGCCAGGGGGTCGAGGGAGCAGTACTTC	TRBJ2-7	.	TRBD1	TRBV5-1
CASSVGGFGTEAFF	TGTGCCAGCAGCGTAGGAGGGTTTGGCACTGAAGCTTTCTTT	TRBJ1-1	.	.	TRBV9
CASRSTSGGPYEQYF	TGTGCCAGCAGATCTACTAGCGGGGGGCCCTACGAGCAGTACTTC	TRBJ2-7	.	TRBD2	TRBV6-5
CASSLWRVNSPLHF	TGTGCCAGCAGTTTATGGCGGGTTAATTCACCCCTCCACTTT	TRBJ1-6	few	.	TRBV27
CASSQGLLGRGGIGNTIYF	TGTGCCAGCAGCCAAGGACTACTGGGCCGCGGGGGGATTGGAAACACCATATATTTT	TRBJ1-3	.	.	TRBV3-1/TRBV3-2
CASSLTRTSGRLGEQFF	TGTGCCAGCAGCCTAACTCGGACTAGCGGGAGGTTGGGTGAGCAGTTCTTC	TRBJ2-1	once	TRBD2	TRBV7-2
CASSLYTDTQYF	TGTGCCAGCAGCCTATACACAGATACGCAGTATTTT	TRBJ2-3	.	.	TRBV14
CASSQRASGEEKLFF	TGTGCCAGCAGCCAACGGGCCAGCGGTGAGGAAAAACTGTTTTTT	TRBJ1-4	.	.	TRBV28
CASRKGGQGWRNYGYTF	TGTGCCAGCAGGAAAGGGGGACAGGGTTGGCGTAACTATGGCTACACCTTC	TRBJ1-2	.	TRBD1	TRBV27
CASSSGGAQPQHF	TGTGCCAGCAGTTCCGGTGGGGCCCAGCCCCAGCATTTT	TRBJ1-5	.	.	TRBV28
CAWSRVPGNTIYF	TGTGCCTGGAGCAGGGTGCCCGGAAACACCATATATTTT	TRBJ1-3	few	.	TRBV30
CASKYLGGRVVDYGYTF	TGTGCCAGCAAGTATTTGGGGGGTCGGGTGGTCGACTATGGCTACACCTTC	TRBJ1-2	.	.	TRBV28
CASSLSHRIYEQYF	TGTGCCAGCAGCTTATCTCACAGGATCTACGAGCAGTACTTC	TRBJ2-7	.	.	TRBV7-8
CASGGDSHNSPLHF	TGTGCCTCGGGGGGGGACAGCCACAATTCACCCCTCCACTTT	TRBJ1-6	.	TRBD1	TRBV19
CASSLAGLSGNTIYF	TGCGCCAGCAGCTTGGCGGGTTTGTCTGGAAACACCATATATTTT	TRBJ1-3	.	.	TRBV5-1
CASSLSFRLAGGTDTQYF	TGTGCCAGCAGCTTAAGTTTTAGACTAGCGGGAGGGACAGATACGCAGTATTTT	TRBJ2-3	once	TRBD2	TRBV7-3
CASSARGSGYEQYF	TGTGCCAGCAGCGCCCGGGGTAGCGGGTACGAGCAGTACTTC	TRBJ2-7	once	TRBD2	TRBV6-5
CASSPGQGVAEAFF	TGTGCCAGCAGTCCGGGACAGGGGGTGGCTGAAGCTTTCTTT	TRBJ1-1	.	TRBD1	TRBV28
CASSETRRRQETQYF	TGTGCCAGCTCGGAGACTAGACGGCGCCAAGAGACCCAGTACTTC	TRBJ2-5	.	.	TRBV18
CASSWTGAYEQYF	TGTGCCAGCAGCTGGACAGGGGCCTACGAGCAGTACTTC	TRBJ2-7	.	TRBD1	TRBV28
CASSSPRDKKGDEQFF	TGTGCCAGCAGCTCTCCCCGGGACAAAAAGGGGGATGAGCAGTTCTTC	TRBJ2-1	.	.	TRBV28
CASSTWTGFLATTNEKLFF	TGTGCCAGCAGCACGTGGACAGGCTTCCTCGCCACAACTAATGAAAAACTGTTTTTT	TRBJ1-4	.	TRBD1	TRBV7-3
CASSLRDMNTEAFF	TGTGCCAGCAGTCTTCGGGATATGAACACTGAAGCTTTCTTT	TRBJ1-1	.	.	TRBV3-1/TRBV3-2
CATSDFSTGELFF	TGTGCCACCAGTGATTTTAGCACCGGGGAGCTGTTTTTT	TRBJ2-2	.	.	TRBV24-1
CASSQVSSTEAFF	TGTGCCAGCAGCCAAGTATCCTCCACTGAAGCTTTCTTT	TRBJ1-1	.	.	TRBV3-1/TRBV3-2
CASSLSLNTEAFF	TGTGCCAGCAGTTTGTCGTTGAACACTGAAGCTTTCTTT	TRBJ1-1	.	.	TRBV6-5
CASSGTLNEQFF	TGCGCCAGCAGTGGGACTTTGAATGAGCAGTTCTTC	TRBJ2-1	few	.	TRBV10-1
CASSYTYGYTF	TGTGCCAGCAGTTACACCTATGGCTACACCTTC	TRBJ1-2	once	.	TRBV28